The subject of this entry is one T cell receptor (beta chain). Source study methods: Amplification of reference gene primers was used by the study to estimate nucleated cell counts. The repertoire was sequenced with immunoSEQ multiplex PCR; TCRdb's copy has only in-frame clones and lacks some. V, J and clone size reflect that table, while D and trimming were determined from the DNA. The table has 250,000 to 300,000 clones, approximately 89% seen once. The data are from a study of blood T cell repertoires in COVID-19. Across the whole study: The samples span acute and convalescent COVID-19 from the United States, Italy and Spain. T cells, B-cell-depleted T cells, or PBMCs provided the cDNA or gDNA that served as material.

Germline V CDR1 and CDR2: LNHDA, SQIVND (reference sequence). The CDR3 runs 17 residues. Germline trimming cut 5 bases from V and 5 bases from J; bases unmatched to any gene: 15. The TCR comes from a woman between 55 and 75 years old with acute or convalescent COVID-19. The rearrangement joins TRBV19 to TRBJ1-1; TRBD1 aligns across 9 bases. Material: peripheral blood. CDR3 loop: CASSLGLMDRGETEAFF. The CDR3 region has the DNA TGTGCCAGTAGTTTAGGGCTGATGGACAGGGGAGAGACTGAAGCTTTCTTT.